The next 21 T cell receptor beta chains were all read from a single sample in a study of cytomegalovirus exposure and HLA in healthy donors (dated by TCRdb to between 2016 and 2019). The library was produced with the immunoSEQ multiplex PCR assay. TCRdb carries this immuneACCESS record with in-frame sequences only. Its versions omit some clonotypes, under half of them owing to an unresolved V gene in the studies checked, with the rest unexplained. The sample table records 150,000 or so clones; 84% of these occur just once. The ten largest account for roughly a tenth of the sample. The sequenced sample was PBMCs. These receptors all come from a man aged 25-45 years in good health and CMV-seropositive.

The genes are TRBV6-6 and TRBJ1-1; D unresolved. There are 13 residues in the CDR3. With 4 bases removed from V and 2 bases from J, the gap between germline ends came to 8 bases. The germline V gene encodes CDR1 MNHNY and CDR2 SVGAGI (reference sequence). The CDR3, as DNA: TGTGCCAGCAGTTTGGAGCAAAACACTGAAGCTTTCTTT. Protein sequence: CASSLEQNTEAFF.

The chain recombines TRBV5-6 with TRBJ2-3; a weak D match, TRBD1 (6 bases). Germline loops: CDR1 SGHDT, CDR2 YYEEEE. The CDR3 has 15 residues. Trimming cost V 4 bases and J 5 bases, with 17 bases left between them. The CDR3 DNA sequence: TGTGCCAGCAGCCCGGGGTTACGGACAGTAGATACGCAGTATTTT. This sequence encodes CASSPGLRTVDTQYF.

The V call is TRBV29-1, the J call TRBJ1-2, with TRBD1 identical over 7 bases. Germline values: CDR1 SQVTM, CDR2 ANQGSEA. The CDR3 consists of 14 residues. J was trimmed by 2 bases and V by 5 bases; bases with no gene match: 8. DNA of the CDR3: TGCAGCGTTAAACGACAGGGCTGGAACTATGGCTACACCTTC. Translation gives CSVKRQGWNYGYTF.

CDR3 sequence reads: CASSRPGLEDEQFF. In DNA, the CDR3 is TGTGCCAGCAGCCGCCCCGGACTAGAAGATGAGCAGTTCTTC. The chain couples TRBV27 to TRBJ2-1; 7 bases align to TRBD2. CDR1 and CDR2 from the germline V gene are MNHEY and SMNVEV (reference sequence). The length of the CDR3 is 14 residues. V lost 6 bases and J lost 8; bases outside the gene matches: 10.

V and J are TRBV12-2 and TRBJ2-7; the table's D call, TRBD2, has no DNA check behind it. TRBV12-2 represents a pseudogene. The CDR3 runs 16 residues. CDR3 bases: TGTGCAAGTCGCCCCCGTCGGAGGCGCATTCTCTACGAGCAGTACTTC. This sequence encodes CASRPRRRRILYEQYF.

The rearrangement joins TRBV30 to TRBJ1-1; maybe TRBD1 (5 bases). V lost 2 bases and J lost 4, with 14 bases in between. Germline lookup yields CDR1 GTSNPN and CDR2 SVGIG (reference sequence). This CDR3 region has 14 residues. CDR3 in DNA: TGTGCCTGGAGTAGGGGCAGGGCCGCCACTGAAGCTTTCTTT. Its translation is CAWSRGRAATEAFF.

The chain carries TRBV7-8 and TRBJ2-5, with 8 bases matching TRBD1. Germline CDR1 SGHVS, CDR2 FQNEAQ. This CDR3 region has 14 residues. The trim removed 2 bases at V and 4 bases at J, leaving 3 bases unmatched. DNA for the CDR3: TGTGCCAGCAGCTTAAAAACAGGGGGAGAGACCCAGTACTTC. This codes for CASSLKTGGETQYF.

The rearrangement links TRBV4-1 to TRBJ1-2; D not certain. Germline CDR1 and CDR2: MGHRA and YSYEKL. V was shortened by 5 bases and J by 10 bases, with 14 bases between the two germline ends. The CDR3 has 12 residues. As DNA, the CDR3 is TGCGCCAGCAGCAGAGGAGGACTAATCTACACCTTC. As protein: CASSRGGLIYTF.

The chain uses TRBV4-3 and TRBJ1-6, with D unclear. The CDR3 has 14 residues. Trimming removed 2 bases at V and 6 bases at J, with 8 bases between. The germline V gene encodes CDR1 LGHNA and CDR2 YSLEER. The DNA for the CDR3 is TGCGCCAGCAGCCAACGGGGTCTTAATTCACCCCTCCACTTT. Amino acid sequence: CASSQRGLNSPLHF.

This chain connects TRBV5-1 to TRBJ1-4, with TRBD1 identical over 10 bases. Per germline, CDR1 SGHRS and CDR2 YFSETQ. J was trimmed by 5 bases and V by 4 bases; bases with no gene match: 8. This CDR3 has 16 amino acids. The CDR3 reads CASSTDRGGENEKLFF. CDR3 in DNA: TGCGCCAGCAGCACGGACAGGGGGGGAGAAAATGAAAAACTGTTTTTT.

The rearrangement uses TRBV11-2 and TRBJ2-7, with D possibly TRBD1 on 5 matching bases. The CDR3 totals 15 residues. CDR1 and CDR2 from the germline V gene are SGHAT and FQNNGV. The V gene lost 1 base and the J gene lost 7 bases, with 17 bases spanning the gap. Here the CDR3 DNA reads TGTGCCAGCAGCTTAGGCGTGGCAGGGCCCTGGGAGCAGTACTTC. Its protein product is CASSLGVAGPWEQYF.

The chain has TRBV28 and TRBJ1-3; D unclear. In germline, CDR1 is MDHEN, CDR2 SYDVKM. The CDR3 is 14 amino acids. Trimming pared 7 bases from V and 0 bases from J, leaving 10 bases between. This chain's CDR3 is CASTSPRSGNTIYF. Written as DNA, the CDR3 is TGTGCCAGCACCTCCCCTCGCTCTGGAAACACCATATATTTT. Drawing the rest from reference TRBV28 and TRBJ1-3, the complete variable domain is DVKVTQSSRYLVKRTGEKVFLECVQDMDHENMFWYRQDPGLGLRLIYFSYDVKMKEKGDIPEGYSVSREKKERFSLILESASTNQTSMYLCASTSPRSGNTIYFGEGSWLTVV.

Comment on this clone: Within the sample, other DNA sequences also encode this same CDR3. The chain recombines TRBV5-1 with TRBJ2-1, with 7 nucleotides matching TRBD2. Trimming cost V 2 bases and J 2 bases; bases outside gene matches: 4. The germline V gene encodes CDR1 SGHRS and CDR2 YFSETQ. This CDR3 contains 15 residues. CDR3 protein: CASSFDGGTYNEQFF. The CDR3 nucleotides are TGCGCCAGCAGCTTTGACGGGGGGACCTACAATGAGCAGTTCTTC.

The chain joins TRBV4-1 to TRBJ2-3; 10 bases map to TRBD2. This CDR3 is 17 amino acids long. Trimming cost V 0 bases and J 1 base; bases outside gene matches: 4. CDR1 is MGHRA and CDR2 is YSYEKL in the germline V gene. CDR3 bases: TGCGCCAGCAGCCAAGAAGGTCTAGCGGGGGGCACAGATACGCAGTATTTT. This sequence encodes CASSQEGLAGGTDTQYF.

The genes are TRBV2 and TRBJ1-1; D is undetermined. Germline V gene sequence: CDR1 SNHLY, CDR2 FYNNEI. This CDR3 spans 14 amino acids. Trimming left V 4 bases short and J 0 bases short, with 9 bases between. CDR3 sequence: CASSGSRLNTEAFF. The CDR3 nucleotides read TGTGCCAGCAGTGGGTCGCGGTTGAACACTGAAGCTTTCTTT.

The chain is built from TRBV10-3 and TRBJ2-7; TRBD2 matches 7 bases. V trimming: 4 bases; J trimming: 7 bases; junction bases outside the gene matches: 7. CDR3 length equals 13 residues. Germline-derived CDR1 and CDR2 are ENHRY and SYGVKD. This chain's CDR3 is CAISAGRGWEQYF. CDR3 coding DNA: TGTGCCATCAGTGCAGGGAGGGGATGGGAGCAGTACTTC.

The chain has TRBV4-1 and TRBJ2-7, with 9 bases aligning to TRBD2. This CDR3 region has 16 residues. CDR1 and CDR2 (germline): MGHRA, YSYEKL. After removal of 0 bases from V and 2 bases from J, the junction contained 5 bases not matched to a gene. CDR3 loop: CASSQERLAGTYEQYF. In DNA, the CDR3 is TGCGCCAGCAGCCAAGAGCGTCTAGCGGGGACCTACGAGCAGTACTTC.

This chain connects TRBV5-1 to TRBJ2-3; D is perhaps TRBD2 (6 bases). There are 15 residues in the CDR3. V lost 2 bases to trimming and J lost 0 bases, with 10 bases between them. In germline, CDR1 is SGHRS, CDR2 YFSETQ. This chain's CDR3 is CASSFDGTSTDTQYF. The CDR3 DNA reads as TGCGCCAGCAGCTTCGACGGGACTAGCACAGATACGCAGTATTTT.

The chain uses TRBV11-2 and TRBJ2-3; D not certain. Germline loops: CDR1 SGHAT, CDR2 FQNNGV. The CDR3 is made up of 13 amino acids. Trimming took off 2 bases at V and 4 bases at J, with 7 bases between the two ends. The CDR3 loop reads CASSLTVSDTQYF. The CDR3 nucleotides read TGTGCCAGCAGCTTAACGGTTTCAGATACGCAGTATTTT.

The V gene is TRBV7-2, the J gene TRBJ2-3; 8 nucleotides match TRBD2. The CDR3 runs 15 residues. Trimming took 2 bases from V and 6 from J; bases not matched to a gene: 7. Germline-derived CDR1 and CDR2 are SGHTA and FQGNSA. The CDR3 is CASSLTGGAGDTQYF. For the CDR3, the DNA is TGTGCCAGCAGCTTAACCGGGGGGGCAGGGGATACGCAGTATTTT. Filled out from reference TRBV7-2 and TRBJ2-3, the complete variable domain reads GAGVSQSPSNKVTEKGKDVELRCDPISGHTALYWYRQSLGQGLEFLIYFQGNSAPDKSGLPSDRFSAERTGGSVSTLTIQRTQQEDSAVYLCASSLTGGAGDTQYFGPGTRLTVL.

The gene calls are TRBV4-2 and TRBJ2-5; 10 bases are a match to TRBD1. The CDR3 runs to 15 residues. J lost 3 bases, V lost 0 bases, and 1 base had no gene match. Germline V gene data show CDR1 as LGHNA and CDR2 as YNFKEQ. CDR3: CASSQEGQGKETQYF. The DNA of the CDR3 is TGTGCCAGCAGCCAAGAGGGACAGGGGAAAGAGACCCAGTACTTC.